Below, one TCR beta chain is given with its context. Assay used: immunoSEQ multiplex PCR; TCRdb lists only in-frame clones, some missing. Of approximately 260,000 clones in the sample, about 88% were seen once. The data were obtained in a study of blood T cell repertoires in COVID-19. Across the whole study: Donors in the United States, Italy and Spain gave samples during acute or convalescent COVID-19. In each case, the material was cDNA or gDNA derived from T cells, B-cell-depleted T cells, or PBMCs.

This CDR3 comprises 22 residues. Trimming at V came to 0 bases and at J to 0 bases, leaving 14 bases not matched to a gene. The germline gives CDR1 LGHNA, CDR2 YSLEER. The sample was peripheral blood. The chain carries TRBV4-3 and TRBJ2-6, with 10 bases identical to TRBD2. The receptor's source is a woman in her forties who had recovered from COVID-19. In DNA form, the CDR3 reads TGCGCCAGCAGCCAAGATGCGTTACCCCGACTAGCGGGTATCTCTGGGGCCAACGTCCTGACTTTC. Translation: CASSQDALPRLAGISGANVLTF.